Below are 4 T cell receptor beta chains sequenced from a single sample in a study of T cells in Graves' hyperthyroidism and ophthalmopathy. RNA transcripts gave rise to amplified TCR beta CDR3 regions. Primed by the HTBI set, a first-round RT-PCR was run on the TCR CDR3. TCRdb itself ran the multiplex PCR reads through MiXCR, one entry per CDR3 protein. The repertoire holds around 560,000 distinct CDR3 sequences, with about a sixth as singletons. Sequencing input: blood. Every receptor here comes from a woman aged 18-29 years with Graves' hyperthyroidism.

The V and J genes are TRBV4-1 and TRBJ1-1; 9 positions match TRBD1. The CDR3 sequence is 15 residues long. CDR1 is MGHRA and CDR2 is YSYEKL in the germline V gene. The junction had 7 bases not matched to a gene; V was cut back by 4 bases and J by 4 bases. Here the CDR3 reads CASSPGQGPSTEAFF. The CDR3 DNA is TGCGCCAGCAGCCCCGGACAGGGGCCCAGCACTGAAGCTTTCTTT.

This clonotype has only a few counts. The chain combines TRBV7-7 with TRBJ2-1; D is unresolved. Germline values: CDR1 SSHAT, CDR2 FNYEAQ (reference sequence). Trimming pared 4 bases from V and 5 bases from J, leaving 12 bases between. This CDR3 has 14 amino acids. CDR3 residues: CASSSRISDNEQFF. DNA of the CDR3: TGTGCCAGCAGCTCCCGAATTTCAGACAATGAGCAGTTCTTC.

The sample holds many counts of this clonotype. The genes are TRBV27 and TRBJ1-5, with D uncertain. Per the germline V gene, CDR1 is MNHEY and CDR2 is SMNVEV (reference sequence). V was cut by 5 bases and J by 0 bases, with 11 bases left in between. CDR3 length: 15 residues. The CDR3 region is CASSRGLYSNQPQHF. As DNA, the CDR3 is TGTGCCAGCAGTCGAGGATTATATAGCAATCAGCCCCAGCATTTT.

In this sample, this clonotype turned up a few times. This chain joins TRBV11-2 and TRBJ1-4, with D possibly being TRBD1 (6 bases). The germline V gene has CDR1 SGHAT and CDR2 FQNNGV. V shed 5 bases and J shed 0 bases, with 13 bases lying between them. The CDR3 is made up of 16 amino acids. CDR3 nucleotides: TGTGCCAGCAGCCCACAGGGAGGGGCAACTAATGAAAAACTGTTTTTT. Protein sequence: CASSPQGGATNEKLFF.